The 27 T cell receptor beta chains listed next were all sequenced from one sample in a study of tumor-infiltrating lymphocytes in oesophageal squamous cell carcinoma. TCRdb reanalysed the PCR reads using MiXCR and keeps one entry per CDR3 protein. The table records 10,000 or so distinct CDR3 sequences, over 50% of them present only once. The sequenced sample consisted of esophageal tumor tissue. The origin of the receptors is a male donor with esophageal squamous cell carcinoma.

The rearrangement links TRBV7-2 to TRBJ2-5, with no clear D. The tail of the sequence fits TRBJ2-1 better, so the J call may be wrong. From germline, CDR1 is SGHTA and CDR2 FQGNSA. The CDR3 length is 13 residues. CDR3 bases: TGTGCCAGCAGCTTAGCCCAATACAATGAGCAGTTCTTC. Translating it yields CASSLAQYNEQFF.

This chain links TRBV5-1 with TRBJ1-1, with D perhaps TRBD1 (6 bases). This CDR3 region has 15 residues. In germline, CDR1 is SGHRS, CDR2 YFSETQ. The ends were cut back, 1 base at V and 1 base at J, with 11 bases in the middle. This CDR3 is CASSLWARGNTEAFF. In DNA form, the CDR3 reads TGCGCCAGCAGCTTGTGGGCCAGGGGGAACACTGAAGCTTTCTTT.

This clonotype was observed once. The chain combines TRBV6-8 with TRBJ1-2, with TRBD1 matching over 12 bases. Per germline, CDR1 MNHGY and CDR2 SAAAGT. This CDR3 region has 20 residues. After removal of 7 bases from V and 0 bases from J, the junction contained 18 bases not matched to a gene. CDR3 amino acids: CASTALKPGQGASANYGYTF. CDR3 sequence (DNA): TGTGCCAGCACCGCACTCAAACCGGGACAGGGGGCCAGTGCTAACTATGGCTACACCTTC.

The V gene is TRBV28, the J gene TRBJ2-5, with 12 bases aligning to TRBD1. The J call may not be correct, given that the DNA end is closer to TRBJ1-2. CDR1 MDHEN and CDR2 SYDVKM come from the germline V gene. This CDR3 spans 15 amino acids. CDR3 in amino acids: CASSTGTGGRYGYTF. The CDR3 DNA sequence: TGTGCCAGCAGTACCGGGACAGGGGGCCGCTATGGCTACACCTTC.

Judged by abundance, this clonotype is medium-sized (0.01 to 0.1%). The chain couples TRBV6-1 to TRBJ2-1, with D perhaps matching TRBD2 (6 bases). This CDR3 is 13 amino acids long. V gave up 6 bases and J gave up 6 bases, with 12 bases separating them. The V gene's germline CDR1 is MNHNS and CDR2 SASEGT. The DNA of the CDR3 is TGTGCCAGCAGCCCTAGACTAGGCAATGAGCAGTTCTTC. Protein: CASSPRLGNEQFF.

The chain couples TRBV6-2 or TRBV6-3 to TRBJ2-3; 10 nucleotides agree with TRBD2. The ends lost 4 bases at V and 4 bases at J; junction bases unmatched: 2. The CDR3 covers 14 residues. Germline-derived CDR1 and CDR2 are MNHEY and SVGEGT. The CDR3 region is CASSWTSGADTQYF. The DNA for the CDR3 is TGTGCCAGCAGTTGGACTAGCGGAGCAGATACGCAGTATTTT.

The chain employs TRBV2 and TRBJ2-2; TRBD2 matches 11 bases. The CDR3 runs to 18 residues. CDR1 is SNHLY, CDR2 FYNNEI, per germline. J was trimmed by 0 bases and V by 5 bases; bases with no gene match: 8. CDR3 sequence (DNA): TGTGCCAGCAGTTTCACTAGCGGGAGTAAGGCGAACACCGGGGAGCTGTTTTTT. Protein product: CASSFTSGSKANTGELFF.

For this clonotype: A junction end diverges from the germline sequence, so it may reflect a read error. The CDR3 here is CASSSLSHNEQFF. DNA for the CDR3: TGTGCCAGCAGCTCTCTCTCCCACAATGAGCAGTTCTTC. The chain recombines TRBV7-6 with TRBJ2-7; D is undetermined. The DNA end is more similar to TRBJ2-1, so the J call may be wrong. Germline CDR1 is SGHVS and CDR2 is FNYEAQ. The CDR3 runs to 13 residues.

This sequence joins TRBV7-2 and TRBJ1-2; 8 bases agree with TRBD1. After removal of 0 bases from V and 6 bases from J, the junction contained 6 bases not matched to a gene. The CDR3 consists of 15 residues. The germline V gene has CDR1 SGHTA and CDR2 FQGNSA. The CDR3 DNA sequence: TGTGCCAGCAGCTTAGCTCAGGGGGCGTCTGATGGCTACACCTTC. It translates to CASSLAQGASDGYTF.

The chain recombines TRBV28 with TRBJ2-2; D gene unclear. V was shortened by 8 bases and J by 0 bases, with 7 bases between the two germline ends. This CDR3 comprises 13 residues. Germline loops: CDR1 MDHEN, CDR2 SYDVKM. DNA for the CDR3: TGTGCCAGCTATGACCCGAACACCGGGGAGCTGTTTTTT. This encodes CASYDPNTGELFF. The variable domain in full, with the rest retrieved from reference TRBV28 and TRBJ2-2, is DVKVTQSSRYLVKRTGEKVFLECVQDMDHENMFWYRQDPGLGLRLIYFSYDVKMKEKGDIPEGYSVSREKKERFSLILESASTNQTSMYLCASYDPNTGELFFGEGSRLTVL.

In this sample, this clonotype turned up once. The chain recombines TRBV7-3 with TRBJ2-1; 11 positions agree with TRBD2. CDR1 and CDR2 (germline): SGHTA, FQGTGA. The CDR3 is 17 amino acids. The V and J ends lost 5 bases and 1 base, in that order; junction bases with no gene match: 7. In nucleotides, the CDR3 is TGTGCCAGCAGCCCAGATCTAGCGGGAGGTTCCTACAATGAGCAGTTCTTC. It yields the protein CASSPDLAGGSYNEQFF.

This clonotype was seen more than once but under ten times. The V gene is TRBV7-8, the J gene TRBJ2-7; the match to TRBD2 covers 10 bases. CDR3 length: 14 amino acids. V was pared by 2 bases and J by 7 bases, with 5 bases of the junction left unmatched. Germline V gene data show CDR1 as SGHVS and CDR2 as FQNEAQ. This CDR3 is CASSLTAGGREQYF. Written as DNA, the CDR3 is TGTGCCAGCAGCTTAACAGCGGGAGGGCGGGAGCAGTACTTC.

This clonotype was seen just once. This chain joins TRBV12-3 or TRBV12-4 and TRBJ2-1; no definite D call. The J call may be incorrect, as the DNA end agrees better with TRBJ2-5. The CDR3 has 13 amino acids. In nucleotides, the CDR3 is TGTGCCAGCAGTTTGAACAATCAAGAGACCCAGTACTTC. Translation: CASSLNNQETQYF.

This clonotype is labeled medium-sized. The V and J genes are TRBV6-1 and TRBJ2-1; D assignment may be TRBD1 or TRBD2 (5 bases each). Germline CDR1 and CDR2: MNHNS and SASEGT. V was shortened by 6 bases and J by 5 bases, with 17 bases between the two germline ends. This CDR3 spans 15 amino acids. The CDR3 DNA reads TGTGCCAGCAGCCGCCGACACGGGGCTAACAATGAGCAGTTCTTC. It specifies CASSRRHGANNEQFF.

The J gene is TRBJ2-3, the V gene TRBV7-3, with TRBD2 matching over 9 bases. The end of the DNA fits TRBJ2-7 better, so the J call may be wrong. CDR3 length: 15 amino acids. The germline CDR1 and CDR2 sequences are SGHTA and FQGTGA. The CDR3 nucleotides read TGTGCCAGCAGCTCTGGTGTAGCGGGGGTGGATACGCAGTACTTC. This translates into CASSSGVAGVDTQYF.

With respect to this clonotype: A read error may account for a junction end that differs from germline. The gene calls are TRBV7-2 and TRBJ2-1, with 7 bases that match TRBD2. Per the germline V gene, CDR1 is SGHTA and CDR2 is FQGNSA. This CDR3 spans 14 amino acids. The CDR3 spells CASSLGTTYNEQFF. DNA for the CDR3: TGTGCCAGCAGCTTGGGGACTACCTATAATGAGCAGTTCTTC.

A single count supports this clonotype. The chain joins TRBV7-8 to TRBJ1-6, with D possibly being TRBD1 (6 bases). This CDR3 spans 14 amino acids. Germline V gene sequence: CDR1 SGHVS, CDR2 FQNEAQ. The ends were cut back, 1 base at V and 9 bases at J, with 10 bases in the middle. CDR3 region: CASSLVGRGSPLHF. The CDR3 bases are TGTGCCAGCAGCTTAGTCGGCAGGGGTTCACCCCTCCACTTT.

A note on this clonotype: This may come from a read error, since a much larger clone is one base off. CDR3 region: CASNGQNCEKLFF. CDR3 nucleotide sequence: TGTGCCAGTAACGGACAGAACTGCGAAAAACTGTTTTTT. The chain employs TRBV19 and TRBJ1-4; D is perhaps TRBD1 (6 bases). Germline loops: CDR1 LNHDA, CDR2 SQIVND (reference sequence). V shed 7 bases and J shed 8 bases, with 14 bases lying between them. The CDR3 consists of 13 residues.

This chain joins TRBV7-6 and TRBJ2-2, with TRBD1 matching over 8 bases. The CDR3 sequence is 15 residues long. V shed 4 bases and J 3 bases; nucleotides not matched to a gene: 4. Germline lookup yields CDR1 SGHVS and CDR2 FNYEAQ. CDR3 residues: CASSSDRGYTGELFF. In DNA form, the CDR3 reads TGTGCCAGCAGCTCTGACAGGGGTTACACCGGGGAGCTGTTTTTT.

The chain has TRBV2 and TRBJ1-1; perhaps TRBD1 as D (5 bases). This CDR3 spans 14 amino acids. Germline CDR1 is SNHLY and CDR2 is FYNNEI. The V end was cut by 7 bases, the J end by 1 base, with 13 bases between. The CDR3 coding sequence is TGTGCCAGCACTCGGGGCAGCTCGAACACTGAAGCTTTCTTT. Translation: CASTRGSSNTEAFF.

This clonotype is medium-sized in the sample. Germline is not matched at one junction end, which may reflect a read error. The rearrangement joins TRBV12-3 or TRBV12-4 to TRBJ2-7, with D perhaps being TRBD1 or TRBD2 (5 bases each). The CDR3 contains 13 residues. CDR3 loop: CASRLQGDSPLHF. The CDR3 DNA reads as TGTGCCAGCAGGTTGCAGGGAGATTCACCCCTCCACTTC.

The chain recombines TRBV7-6 with TRBJ2-7, with 10 bases that match TRBD2. TRBJ2-5 explains the end of the DNA better; the J call may be wrong. Germline loops: CDR1 SGHVS, CDR2 FNYEAQ. The CDR3 loop spans 15 amino acids. CDR3 in DNA: TGTGCCAGCAGTTCAAATAGCGGGAGGTTGGGGACCCAGTACTTC. Its translation is CASSSNSGRLGTQYF.

A few counts support this clonotype. The J gene is TRBJ2-1, the V gene TRBV28; tentatively, D is TRBD1 (6 bases). This CDR3 has 15 amino acids. The germline V gene has CDR1 MDHEN and CDR2 SYDVKM. Trimming cost V 2 bases and J 8 bases, with 16 bases left between them. CDR3: CASSLNPGTSDEQFF. The CDR3 DNA reads as TGTGCCAGCAGTTTAAACCCGGGGACAAGTGATGAGCAGTTCTTC.

The V call is TRBV7-3, the J call TRBJ2-4; D ambiguous. The CDR3 is 12 amino acids. Germline V CDR1 and CDR2: SGHTA, FQGTGA. Trimming stripped 3 bases from V and 13 bases from J, with 13 bases between. The CDR3 nucleotides read TGTGCCAGCAGCTTGGTTTATGTGGAGCAGTACTTC. Protein product: CASSLVYVEQYF.

CDR3 loop: CASSLASGRAVTEQFF. In DNA, the CDR3 is TGTGCCAGCAGCTTAGCGAGCGGGAGGGCCGTGACTGAGCAGTTCTTC. J is TRBJ2-5 and V is TRBV7-6, with TRBD2 matching 10 bases. Gene TRBJ2-1 matches the end of the DNA better, so the J call may be wrong. This CDR3 comprises 16 residues. The V gene's germline CDR1 is SGHVS and CDR2 FNYEAQ.

V usage is TRBV9 and J usage is TRBJ2-3; D may correspond to TRBD1 or TRBD2 (6 bases each). V shed 2 bases and J shed 6 bases, with 13 bases lying between them. The CDR3 consists of 14 residues. Germline CDR1 is SGDLS and CDR2 is YYNGEE. In DNA form, the CDR3 reads TGTGCCAGCAGCGTTCGACTAGGGGGGGATACGCAGTATTTT. Protein sequence: CASSVRLGGDTQYF.

A remark on this clonotype: A read error is likely, as this CDR3 ends without the conserved phenylalanine or tryptophan. The limits of the CDR3 on the DNA are not certain, so only TCRdb's listed CDR3 is given. The gene calls are TRBV6-6 and TRBJ1-1; TRBD1, the table's D call, was not compared with the DNA. Including both end residues, the CDR3 is 21 amino acids long. Germline V gives CDR1 MNHNY, CDR2 SVGAGI (reference sequence). The CDR3 sequence is CASSYLSIIGGWRTMATPSVR.